This T cell receptor (beta chain) emerged from a study of T cell changes during pregnancy in multiple sclerosis. V shed 8 bases and J 5 bases; nucleotides not matched to a gene: 12. Germline CDR1 and CDR2: ENHRY and SYGVKD. This CDR3 is 15 amino acids long. The sample holds one count of this clone. This table comes from immunoSEQ multiplex PCR, and its TCRdb copy is limited to in-frame clones, with some not included. The top ten hold approximately 0.15% of the sample, which has roughly 58,000 clones, around 92% seen once. The receptor comes from a female donor in good health, enrolled as a control in a pregnancy study. V usage is TRBV10-3 and J usage is TRBJ2-5; 9 bases are shared with TRBD2. Sequenced here: CD4+ T cells from peripheral blood mononuclear cells, sampled after pregnancy. CDR3 in amino acids: CAIGAGGSVWETQYF. CDR3 bases: TGTGCCATCGGAGCGGGGGGTTCCGTGTGGGAGACCCAGTACTTC.